Listed below are T cell receptor beta chains from one sample, sequenced in a study of spatial heterogeneity in lung cancer. TCRdb reprocessed the 5' RACE reads via MiXCR and lists one record per CDR3 protein. The table includes 16,000 or so distinct CDR3 sequences, nearly 7% detected once. The source was lung tumor tissue, collected at surgery. Every receptor here comes from a female donor with early-stage non-small cell lung cancer. Both conserved end residues are part of each CDR3. A D gene is named only where the DNA matches it firmly. Clone size is stated in some rows and not others, as once, few, many or a class when expanded.

abundance,d_gene,v_gene,j_gene,CDR3nt,CDR3aa
many,-,TRBV20-1,TRBJ1-2,TGCAGTGCGGAGGGGGACGGAGGCTATGGCTACACCTTC,CSAEGDGGYGYTF
few,TRBD1,TRBV29-1,TRBJ2-7,TGCAGCGTTGAAGGCCCGACGACAGGGGGGTACGAGCAGTACTTC,CSVEGPTTGGYEQYF
many,-,TRBV29-1,TRBJ2-2,TGCAGCGTTGGTTTTACCGTCGGCACCGGGGAGCTGTTTTTT,CSVGFTVGTGELFF
many,-,TRBV5-1,TRBJ2-3,TGCGCCAGCAGCTTGCGGGGGACAGCCGGGGATACGCAGTATTTT,CASSLRGTAGDTQYF
-,-,TRBV7-3,TRBJ1-2,TGTGCCAGCAGCTCCGCAACGGGGGAACTGGGCGGCTACACCTTC,CASSSATGELGGYTF
medium-sized,-,TRBV11-3,TRBJ2-2,TGTGCCAGCAGCTTATCTCTGGGGGGAAACACCGGGGAGCTGTTTTTT,CASSLSLGGNTGELFF
many,TRBD1,TRBV19,TRBJ2-7,TGTGCCAGTAGTTCCCCCGGGACAGCAGCCTACGAGCAGTACTTC,CASSSPGTAAYEQYF
-,-,TRBV6-5,TRBJ1-4,TGTGCCAGCAGTTACTCGGGGGGAGGGGATGAAAAACTGTTTTTT,CASSYSGGGDEKLFF
many,TRBD2,TRBV5-6,TRBJ2-2,TGTGCCAGCAGCGAGCGGGGAGCGAACACCGGGGAGCTGTTTTTT,CASSERGANTGELFF
few,TRBD1,TRBV27,TRBJ1-1,TGTGCCAGCAGTTCAGGGGGAAACACTGAAGCTTTCTTT,CASSSGGNTEAFF
many,-,TRBV7-6,TRBJ2-1,TGTGCCAGCAGTAAGGGGGGTCTCAATGAGCAGTTCTTC,CASSKGGLNEQFF
many,-,TRBV7-3,TRBJ1-1,TGTGCCAGCAGCTTAACGTTAAGTGGGGTAGGGAACACTGAAGCTTTCTTT,CASSLTLSGVGNTEAFF
many,-,TRBV6-1,TRBJ2-3,TGTGCCAGCAGAGGACAGAGCACAGATACGCAGTATTTT,CASRGQSTDTQYF
many,-,TRBV25-1,TRBJ2-3,TGTGCCAGCAGTGATCCGGGAACCACAGATACGCAGTATTTT,CASSDPGTTDTQYF
few,TRBD1,TRBV20-1,TRBJ2-7,TGCAGTGCACGCCAGCAGGGTTCCGGGACAGGGGCGGCCTACGAGCAGTACTTC,CSARQQGSGTGAAYEQYF
few,-,TRBV12-3/TRBV12-4,TRBJ1-5,TGTGCCAGCAGTTTAGCGGGAACAGGTAATCAGCCCCAGCATTTT,CASSLAGTGNQPQHF
many,TRBD1,TRBV28,TRBJ1-5,TGTGCCAGCAGTATGGCAGGGGGTAAGAATCAGCCCCAGCATTTT,CASSMAGGKNQPQHF
many,-,TRBV3-1,TRBJ1-1,TGTGCCAGCAGCCAAGTACGGAACACTGAAGCTTTCTTT,CASSQVRNTEAFF
many,TRBD2,TRBV4-1,TRBJ2-1,TGCGCCAGCAGCCAAGGAGAGCGGGGGATCTCGTACAATGAGCAGTTCTTC,CASSQGERGISYNEQFF
many,TRBD1,TRBV2,TRBJ1-1,TGTGCCAGCACCAGGTCCCGGGACAGGTCTTTCTTT,CASTRSRDRSFF
many,TRBD2,TRBV11-2,TRBJ2-2,TGTGCCAGCAGCCTACTAGCGTCCGGGGAGCTGTTTTTT,CASSLLASGELFF
-,-,TRBV4-2,TRBJ2-6,TGTGCCAGCAGCCAGCTCGATACGAGCGGGGCCAACGTCCTGACTTTC,CASSQLDTSGANVLTF
many,TRBD2,TRBV7-8,TRBJ2-5,TGTGCCAGCAGCACCCAGACTAGCGGGCCTAATTCTTTTAGGACCCAGTACTTC,CASSTQTSGPNSFRTQYF
many,TRBD1,TRBV29-1,TRBJ1-2,TGCAGCCCAAAATTGACAGGGCATAACTATGGCTACACCTTC,CSPKLTGHNYGYTF
many,-,TRBV3-1,TRBJ1-6,TGTGCCAGCAGCCAAGTAAGGGATTCACCCCTCCACTTT,CASSQVRDSPLHF
many,-,TRBV7-9,TRBJ1-1,TGTGCCAGCAGCTCCCTGCATCCGAACACTGAAGCTTTCTTT,CASSSLHPNTEAFF
-,TRBD1,TRBV20-1,TRBJ1-6,TGCAGTGGGGGACAGGGGGCTCCTAATTCACCCCTCCACTTT,CSGGQGAPNSPLHF
-,TRBD1,TRBV6-1,TRBJ1-1,TGTGCCAGCAGCGGCGTGCCCCGGACAGGGGAGCGGGAAGCTTTCTTT,CASSGVPRTGEREAFF
few,-,TRBV28,TRBJ2-1,TGTGCCAGCAGTTTGACAGAGAACTACAATGAGCAGTTCTTC,CASSLTENYNEQFF
many,-,TRBV6-2/TRBV6-3,TRBJ2-3,TGTGCCAGCAGTTACTCGGCGGCAGATACGCAGTATTTT,CASSYSAADTQYF
many,TRBD1,TRBV10-3,TRBJ2-3,TGTGCCATCGCTGACCGGGACAGGGGGCACACAGATACGCAGTATTTT,CAIADRDRGHTDTQYF
few,TRBD1,TRBV28,TRBJ1-2,TGTGCCAGCAGTTTTCCCGACAGGGTGGCTCCCTATGGCTACACCTTC,CASSFPDRVAPYGYTF
-,-,TRBV7-2,TRBJ2-1,TGTGCCAGCAGCATAGGACAAGACAATGAGCAGTTCTTC,CASSIGQDNEQFF
medium-sized,-,TRBV29-1,TRBJ2-4,TGCAGCGTTGCTACGGGGGGCGGAAACATTCAGTACTTC,CSVATGGGNIQYF
medium-sized,TRBD1,TRBV24-1,TRBJ2-1,TGTGCCACCAGTGATAGGACAGGGGGCTTCAATGAGCAGTTCTTC,CATSDRTGGFNEQFF